This entry is about one TCR beta chain. Antigen: not known. The data derive from a study of cytomegalovirus exposure and HLA in healthy donors. Study observations and caveats: Later on, an analysis tied around 17,000 TCR beta sequences to HLA alleles at 0.05 false discovery rate. Some segments of the V type, notably TRBV6-2 and TRBV6-3, were excluded as indistinguishable.

Use of 60 Vbeta and 13 Jbeta primers characterized the PCR. The assay was immunoSEQ multiplex PCR, and TCRdb's table has in-frame clones only and misses some. The sample records approximately 100,000 clones, around 80% being singletons. The CDR3 runs to 14 residues. Trimming stripped 7 bases from V and 5 bases from J, with 14 bases between. Germline CDR1 is SGHTA and CDR2 is FQGTGA. The J gene is TRBJ2-2, the V gene TRBV7-3; tentatively, D is TRBD1 (6 bases). Sequences were obtained from PBMCs. The source of this sequence is a woman between 35 and 50 years old in good health and CMV-seronegative. The CDR3 loop reads CASNLNRVTGELFF. CDR3 DNA: TGTGCCAGCAACCTCAACAGGGTTACCGGGGAGCTGTTTTTT.